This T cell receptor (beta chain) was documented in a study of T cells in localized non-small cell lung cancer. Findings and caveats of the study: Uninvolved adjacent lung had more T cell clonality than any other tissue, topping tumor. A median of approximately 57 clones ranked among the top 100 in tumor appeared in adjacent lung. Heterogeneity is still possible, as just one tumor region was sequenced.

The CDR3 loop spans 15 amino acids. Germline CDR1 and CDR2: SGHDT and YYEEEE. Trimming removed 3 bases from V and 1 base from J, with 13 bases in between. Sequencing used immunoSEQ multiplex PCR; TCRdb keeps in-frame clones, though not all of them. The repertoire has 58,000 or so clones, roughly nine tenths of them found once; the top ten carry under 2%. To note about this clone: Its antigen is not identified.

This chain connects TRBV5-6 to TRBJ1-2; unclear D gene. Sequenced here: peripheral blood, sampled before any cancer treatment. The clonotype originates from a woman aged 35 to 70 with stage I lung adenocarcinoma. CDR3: CASSSWTAHNYGYTF. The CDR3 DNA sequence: TGTGCCAGCAGCTCATGGACGGCCCATAACTATGGCTACACCTTC.